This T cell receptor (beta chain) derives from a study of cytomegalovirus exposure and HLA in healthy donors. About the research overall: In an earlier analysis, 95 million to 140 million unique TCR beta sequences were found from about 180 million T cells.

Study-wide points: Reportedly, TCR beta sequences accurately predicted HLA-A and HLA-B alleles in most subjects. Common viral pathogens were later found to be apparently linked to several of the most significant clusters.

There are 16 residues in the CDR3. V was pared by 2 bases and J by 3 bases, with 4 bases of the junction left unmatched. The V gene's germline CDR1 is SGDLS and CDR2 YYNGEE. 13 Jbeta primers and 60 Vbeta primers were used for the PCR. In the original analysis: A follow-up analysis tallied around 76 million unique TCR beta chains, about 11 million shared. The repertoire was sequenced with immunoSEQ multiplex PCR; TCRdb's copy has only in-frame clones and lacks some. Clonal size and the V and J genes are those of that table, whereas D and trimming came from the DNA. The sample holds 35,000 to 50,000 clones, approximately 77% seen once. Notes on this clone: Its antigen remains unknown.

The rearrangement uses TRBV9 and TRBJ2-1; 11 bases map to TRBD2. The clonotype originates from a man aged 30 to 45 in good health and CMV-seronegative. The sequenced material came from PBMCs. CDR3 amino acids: CASSVQTSGDYNEQFF. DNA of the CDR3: TGTGCCAGCAGCGTTCAGACTAGCGGGGACTACAATGAGCAGTTCTTC.